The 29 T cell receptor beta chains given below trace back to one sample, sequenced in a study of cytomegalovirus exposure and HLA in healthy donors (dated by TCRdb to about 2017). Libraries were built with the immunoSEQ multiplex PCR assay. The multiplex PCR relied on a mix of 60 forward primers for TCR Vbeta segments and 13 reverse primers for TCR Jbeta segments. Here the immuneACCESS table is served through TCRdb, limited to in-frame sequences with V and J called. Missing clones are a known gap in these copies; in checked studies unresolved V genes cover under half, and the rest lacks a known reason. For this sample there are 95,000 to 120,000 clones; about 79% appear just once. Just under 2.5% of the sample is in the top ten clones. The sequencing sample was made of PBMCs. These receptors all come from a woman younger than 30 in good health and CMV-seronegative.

The chain's CDR3 is CASSLGRPGELFF. CDR3 nucleotide sequence: TGTGCCAGCAGTTTAGGGCGTCCCGGGGAGCTGTTTTTT. J is TRBJ2-2 and V is TRBV28, with unresolved D. Germline CDR1 reads MDHEN; CDR2 reads SYDVKM. V gave up 2 bases and J gave up 6 bases, with 7 bases separating them. This CDR3 region has 13 residues. Variable domain in full (rest from reference TRBV28 and TRBJ2-2): DVKVTQSSRYLVKRTGEKVFLECVQDMDHENMFWYRQDPGLGLRLIYFSYDVKMKEKGDIPEGYSVSREKKERFSLILESASTNQTSMYLCASSLGRPGELFFGEGSRLTVL.

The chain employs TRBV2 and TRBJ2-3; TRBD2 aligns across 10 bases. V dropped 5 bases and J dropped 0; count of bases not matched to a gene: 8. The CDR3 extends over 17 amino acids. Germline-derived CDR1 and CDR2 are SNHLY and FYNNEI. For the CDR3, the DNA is TGTGCCAGCAGTTTAGTGCTAGCGGGGGTTAGCACAGATACGCAGTATTTT. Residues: CASSLVLAGVSTDTQYF.

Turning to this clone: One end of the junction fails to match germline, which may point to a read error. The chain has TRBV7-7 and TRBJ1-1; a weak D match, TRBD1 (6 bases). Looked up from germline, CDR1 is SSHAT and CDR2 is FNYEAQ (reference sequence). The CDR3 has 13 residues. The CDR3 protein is CASSPQGKAEAFF. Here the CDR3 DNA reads TGTGCTAGCAGCCCACAGGGAAAGGCTGAAGCTTTCTTT.

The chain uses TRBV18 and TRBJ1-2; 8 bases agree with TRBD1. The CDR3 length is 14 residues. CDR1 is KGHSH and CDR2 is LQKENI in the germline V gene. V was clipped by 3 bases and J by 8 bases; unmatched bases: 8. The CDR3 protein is CASSPPGGAEGYTF. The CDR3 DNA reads TGTGCCAGCTCACCGCCAGGGGGCGCGGAGGGCTACACCTTC.

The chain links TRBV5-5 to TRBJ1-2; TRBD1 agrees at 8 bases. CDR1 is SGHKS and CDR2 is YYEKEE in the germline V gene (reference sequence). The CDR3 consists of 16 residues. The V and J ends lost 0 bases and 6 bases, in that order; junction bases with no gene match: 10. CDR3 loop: CASSLGTFQGAHGYTF. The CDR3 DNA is TGTGCCAGCAGCTTGGGTACCTTTCAGGGGGCGCATGGCTACACCTTC.

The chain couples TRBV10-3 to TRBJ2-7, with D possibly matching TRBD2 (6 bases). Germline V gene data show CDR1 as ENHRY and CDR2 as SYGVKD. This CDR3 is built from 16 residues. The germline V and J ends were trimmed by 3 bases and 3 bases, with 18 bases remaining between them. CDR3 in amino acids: CAISDPGLPDLYEQYV. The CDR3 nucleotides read TGTGCCATCAGTGATCCGGGACTCCCCGATCTCTACGAGCAGTACGTC.

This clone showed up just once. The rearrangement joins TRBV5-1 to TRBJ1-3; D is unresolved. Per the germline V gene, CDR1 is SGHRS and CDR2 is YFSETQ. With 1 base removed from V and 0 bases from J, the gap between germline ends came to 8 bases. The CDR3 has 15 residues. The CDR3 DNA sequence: TGCGCCAGCAGCTTGAGCCTAAGCTCTGGAAACACCATATATTTT. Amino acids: CASSLSLSSGNTIYF. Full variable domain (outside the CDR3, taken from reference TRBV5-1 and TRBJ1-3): KAGVTQTPRYLIKTRGQQVTLSCSPISGHRSVSWYQQTPGQGLQFLFEYFSETQRNKGNFPGRFSGRQFSNSRSEMNVSTLELGDSALYLCASSLSLSSGNTIYFGEGSWLTVV.

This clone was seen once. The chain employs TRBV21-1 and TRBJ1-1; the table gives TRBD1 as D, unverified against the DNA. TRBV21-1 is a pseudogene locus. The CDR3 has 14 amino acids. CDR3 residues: CATEKEDRTPEAFF. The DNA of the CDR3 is TGTGCTACCGAAAAGGAGGACAGGACCCCTGAAGCTTTCTTT.

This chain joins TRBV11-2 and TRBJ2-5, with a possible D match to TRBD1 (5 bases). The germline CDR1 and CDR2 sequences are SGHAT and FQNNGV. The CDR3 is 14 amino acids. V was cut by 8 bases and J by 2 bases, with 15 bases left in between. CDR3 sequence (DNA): TGTGCCAGCGGCGGTGGGGCCACACAAGAGACCCAGTACTTC. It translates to CASGGGATQETQYF.

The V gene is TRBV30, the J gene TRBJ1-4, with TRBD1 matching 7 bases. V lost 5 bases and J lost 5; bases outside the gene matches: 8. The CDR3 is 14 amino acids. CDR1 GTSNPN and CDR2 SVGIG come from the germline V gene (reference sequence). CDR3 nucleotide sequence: TGTGCCTGGCTCCTGACAGGGTTCAATGAAAAACTGTTTTTT. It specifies CAWLLTGFNEKLFF.

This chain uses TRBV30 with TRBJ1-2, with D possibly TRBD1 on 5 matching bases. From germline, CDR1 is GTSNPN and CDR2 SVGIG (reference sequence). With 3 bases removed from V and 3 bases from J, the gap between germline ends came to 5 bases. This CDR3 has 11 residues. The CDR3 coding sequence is TGTGCCTGGAGCAGGGACTATGGCTACACCTTC. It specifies CAWSRDYGYTF. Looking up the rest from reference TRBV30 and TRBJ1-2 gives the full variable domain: SQTIHQWPATLVQPVGSPLSLECTVEGTSNPNLYWYRQAAGRGLQLLFYSVGIGQISSEVPQNLSASRPQDRQFILSSKKLLLSDSGFYLCAWSRDYGYTFGSGTRLTVV.

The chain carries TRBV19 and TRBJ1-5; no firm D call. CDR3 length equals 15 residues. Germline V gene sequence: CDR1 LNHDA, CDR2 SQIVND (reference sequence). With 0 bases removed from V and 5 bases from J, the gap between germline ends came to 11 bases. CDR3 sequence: CASSIDWRAHQPQHF. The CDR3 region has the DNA TGTGCCAGTAGTATAGATTGGAGGGCCCATCAGCCCCAGCATTTT. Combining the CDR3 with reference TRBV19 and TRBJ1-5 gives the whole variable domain DGGITQSPKYLFRKEGQNVTLSCEQNLNHDAMYWYRQDPGQGLRLIYYSQIVNDFQKGDIAEGYSVSREKKESFPLTVTSAQKNPTAFYLCASSIDWRAHQPQHFGDGTRLSIL.

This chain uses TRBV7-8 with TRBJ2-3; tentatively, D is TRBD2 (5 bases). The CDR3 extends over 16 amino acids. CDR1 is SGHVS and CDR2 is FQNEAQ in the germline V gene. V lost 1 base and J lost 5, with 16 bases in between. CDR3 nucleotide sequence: TGTGCCAGCAGCTTAGGCGGCGGGCCTCGGGGAGATACGCAGTATTTT. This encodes CASSLGGGPRGDTQYF.

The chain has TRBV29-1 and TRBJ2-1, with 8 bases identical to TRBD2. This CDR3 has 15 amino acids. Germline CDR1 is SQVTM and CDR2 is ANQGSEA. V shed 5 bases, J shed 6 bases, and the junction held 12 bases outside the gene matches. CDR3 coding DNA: TGCAGCGTTTATGGGATAGCGGGGACTGGCAATGAGCAGTTCTTC. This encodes CSVYGIAGTGNEQFF.

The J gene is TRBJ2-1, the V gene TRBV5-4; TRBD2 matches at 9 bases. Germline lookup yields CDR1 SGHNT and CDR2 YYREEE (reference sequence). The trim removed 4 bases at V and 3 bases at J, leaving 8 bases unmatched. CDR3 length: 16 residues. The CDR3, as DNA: TGTGCCAGCAGCCCGATTAAGCGGGGGGACTACAATGAGCAGTTCTTC. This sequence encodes CASSPIKRGDYNEQFF.

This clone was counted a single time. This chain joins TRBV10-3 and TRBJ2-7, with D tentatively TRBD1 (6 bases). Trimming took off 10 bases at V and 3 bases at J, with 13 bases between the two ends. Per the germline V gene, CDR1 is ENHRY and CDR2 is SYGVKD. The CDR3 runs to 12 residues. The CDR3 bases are TGTGCCACCGGGACACCGAACTACGAGCAGTACGTC. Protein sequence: CATGTPNYEQYV.

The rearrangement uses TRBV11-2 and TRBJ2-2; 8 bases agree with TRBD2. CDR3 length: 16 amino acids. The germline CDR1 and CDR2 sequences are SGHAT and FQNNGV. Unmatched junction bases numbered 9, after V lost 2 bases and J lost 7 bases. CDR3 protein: CASSLSGGLRIGELFF. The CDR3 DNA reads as TGTGCCAGCAGCTTATCGGGGGGGCTCAGGATCGGGGAGCTGTTTTTT.

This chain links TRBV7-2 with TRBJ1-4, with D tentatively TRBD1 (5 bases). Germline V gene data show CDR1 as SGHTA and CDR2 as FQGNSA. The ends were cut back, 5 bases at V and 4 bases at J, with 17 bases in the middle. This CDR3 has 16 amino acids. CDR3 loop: CASSQGSGHNNEKLFF. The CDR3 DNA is TGTGCCAGCAGCCAAGGATCAGGGCATAATAATGAAAAACTGTTTTTT.

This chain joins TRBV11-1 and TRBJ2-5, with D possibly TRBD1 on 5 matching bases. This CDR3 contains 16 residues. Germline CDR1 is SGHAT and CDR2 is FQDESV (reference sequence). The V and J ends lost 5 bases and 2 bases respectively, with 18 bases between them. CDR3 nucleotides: TGTGCCAGCAGCACTATAAACCCAGGGAATCAAGAGACCCAGTACTTC. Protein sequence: CASSTINPGNQETQYF.

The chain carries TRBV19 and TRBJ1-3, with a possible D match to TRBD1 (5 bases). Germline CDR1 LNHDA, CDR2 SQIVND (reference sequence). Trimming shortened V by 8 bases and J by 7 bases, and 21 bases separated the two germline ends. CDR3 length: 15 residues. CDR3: CASLNPLQGVNTIYF. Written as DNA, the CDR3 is TGTGCCAGTCTCAACCCCCTCCAGGGCGTTAACACCATATATTTT.

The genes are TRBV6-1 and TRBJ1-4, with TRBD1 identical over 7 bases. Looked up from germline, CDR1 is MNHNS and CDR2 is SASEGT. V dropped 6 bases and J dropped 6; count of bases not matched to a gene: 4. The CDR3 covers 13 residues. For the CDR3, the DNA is TGTGCCAGCAGGTGGCAGGGGGATGAAAAACTGTTTTTT. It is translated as CASRWQGDEKLFF.

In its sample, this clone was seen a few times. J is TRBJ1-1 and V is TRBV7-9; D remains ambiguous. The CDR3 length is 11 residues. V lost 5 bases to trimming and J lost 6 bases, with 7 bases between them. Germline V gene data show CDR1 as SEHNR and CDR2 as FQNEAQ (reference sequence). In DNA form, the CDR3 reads TGTGCCAGCAGCCTGGCCCCTGAAGCTTTCTTT. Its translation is CASSLAPEAFF.

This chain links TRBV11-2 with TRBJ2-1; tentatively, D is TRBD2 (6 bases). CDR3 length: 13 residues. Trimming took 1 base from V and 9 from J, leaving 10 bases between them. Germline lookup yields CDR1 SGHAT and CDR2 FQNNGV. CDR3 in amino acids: CASSLGVGLEQFF. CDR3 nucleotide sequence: TGTGCCAGCAGCTTAGGGGTGGGACTTGAGCAGTTCTTC.

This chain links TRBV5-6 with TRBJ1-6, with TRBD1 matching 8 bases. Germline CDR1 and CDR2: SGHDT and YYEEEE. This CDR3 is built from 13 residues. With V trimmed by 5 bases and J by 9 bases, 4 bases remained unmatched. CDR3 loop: CASRTGGSSPLHF. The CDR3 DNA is TGTGCCAGCAGAACAGGGGGTAGTTCACCCCTCCACTTT.

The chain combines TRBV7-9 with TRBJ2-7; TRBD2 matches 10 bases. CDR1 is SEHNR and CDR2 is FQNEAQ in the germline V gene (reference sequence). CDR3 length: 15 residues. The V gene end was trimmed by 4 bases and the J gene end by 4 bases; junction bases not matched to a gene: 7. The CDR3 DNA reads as TGTGCCAGCAGCTCAGACGGGACTAGCGTGTACGAGCAGTACGTC. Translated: CASSSDGTSVYEQYV.

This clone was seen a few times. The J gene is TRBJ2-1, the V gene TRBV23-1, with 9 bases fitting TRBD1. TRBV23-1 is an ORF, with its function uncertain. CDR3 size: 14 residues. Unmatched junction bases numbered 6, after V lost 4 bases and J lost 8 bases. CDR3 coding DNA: TGCGCCAGCAGTCGGGGACAGGGTTCGGATGAGCAGTTCTTC. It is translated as CASSRGQGSDEQFF.

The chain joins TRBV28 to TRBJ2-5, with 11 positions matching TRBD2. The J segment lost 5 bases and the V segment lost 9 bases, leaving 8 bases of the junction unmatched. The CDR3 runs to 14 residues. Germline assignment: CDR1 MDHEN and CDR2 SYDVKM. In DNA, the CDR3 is TGTGCCAGTCGACTAGCGGGACAGTGGGAGACCCAGTACTTC. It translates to CASRLAGQWETQYF.

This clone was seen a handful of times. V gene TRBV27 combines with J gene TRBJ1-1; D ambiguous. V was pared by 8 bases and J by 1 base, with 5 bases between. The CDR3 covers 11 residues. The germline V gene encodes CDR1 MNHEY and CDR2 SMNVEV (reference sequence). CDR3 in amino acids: CASLSNTEAFF. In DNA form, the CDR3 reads TGTGCCAGCCTTTCGAACACTGAAGCTTTCTTT.

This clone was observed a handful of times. DNA of the CDR3: TGCGCCAGCAGACAGGGGGCTCTTGAAGCTTTCTTT. Residues: CASRQGALEAFF. J is TRBJ1-1 and V is TRBV10-2; 9 bases fit TRBD1. J gave up 7 bases and V 6 bases, and 3 bases lay outside the gene matches. The CDR3 sequence is 12 residues long. The V gene's germline CDR1 is WSHSY and CDR2 SAAADI.